The 25 T cell receptor beta chains below all came from one sample that was sequenced in a study of T cells in Graves' hyperthyroidism and ophthalmopathy. TCR beta CDR3 sequences were amplified from RNA transcripts. TCR CDR3 underwent first-round RT-PCR with the HTBI primer set. TCRdb analysed the multiplex PCR reads with MiXCR anew, one entry per CDR3 protein. The table shows about 530,000 distinct CDR3 sequences, with 15% to 20% occurring only once. Sequenced sample: blood. The receptors were gathered from a woman aged 18-30 years with Graves' ophthalmopathy.

This clonotype was detected ten times or more. J is TRBJ2-2 and V is TRBV12-3 or TRBV12-4, with D uncertain. With 4 bases removed from V and 1 base from J, the gap between germline ends came to 4 bases. The CDR3 length is 13 residues. DNA for the CDR3: TGTGCCAGCAGTTCCCTGAACACCGGGGAGCTGTTTTTT. Protein: CASSSLNTGELFF.

This clonotype was observed many times. The chain is built from TRBV2 and TRBJ1-2, with D unresolved. From germline, CDR1 is SNHLY and CDR2 FYNNEI. With 4 bases removed from V and 2 bases from J, the gap between germline ends came to 11 bases. The CDR3 is 14 amino acids. The CDR3 here is CASSAGNLNYGYTF. CDR3 in DNA: TGTGCCAGCAGTGCGGGGAACCTCAACTATGGCTACACCTTC.

This clonotype was observed a handful of times. The chain has TRBV28 and TRBJ1-4; no definite D call. V was cut by 6 bases and J by 6 bases, with 11 bases left in between. CDR3 size: 13 residues. From germline, CDR1 is MDHEN and CDR2 SYDVKM. CDR3 bases: TGTGCCAGCAGGGGTAGAGGGCATGAAAAACTGTTTTTT. Translating it yields CASRGRGHEKLFF.

J is TRBJ1-2 and V is TRBV20-1; 8 nucleotides match TRBD1. This CDR3 is built from 13 residues. Germline CDR1 is DFQATT and CDR2 is SNEGSKA (reference sequence). In DNA form, the CDR3 reads TGCAGAGCCGGGACAGGCGATAACTATGGCTACACCTTC. This encodes CRAGTGDNYGYTF.

This clonotype was found a few times. J is TRBJ2-6 and V is TRBV19; D is possibly TRBD2 (5 bases). The germline V gene encodes CDR1 LNHDA and CDR2 SQIVND (reference sequence). This CDR3 region has 18 residues. With 7 bases removed from V and 0 bases from J, the gap between germline ends came to 19 bases. The CDR3 bases are TGTGCCAGTACCATACGTCCCACGGCGGGCTCTGGGGCCAACGTCCTGACTTTC. As protein: CASTIRPTAGSGANVLTF.

V is TRBV27 and J is TRBJ1-4; 8 bases align to TRBD1. J lost 7 bases, V lost 5 bases, and 15 bases had no gene match. The germline CDR1 and CDR2 sequences are MNHEY and SMNVEV (reference sequence). This CDR3 contains 17 residues. For the CDR3, the DNA is TGTGCCAGCAGTCCTCGGACAGGGCAGAGGTATAGTGAAAAACTGTTTTTT. Protein: CASSPRTGQRYSEKLFF.

In the case of this clonotype: A read error may produce the germline difference seen at one junction end. The chain has TRBV12-3 or TRBV12-4 and TRBJ2-1; D gene ambiguous. The CDR3 runs 14 residues. The DNA of the CDR3 is TGTGCCAGCAGTTTCCAGTGGGTAGTCAATGAGCAGCTCTTC. It specifies CASSFQWVVNEQLF.

This clonotype was found many times. The V call is TRBV9, the J call TRBJ2-7; 10 nucleotides match TRBD1. The CDR3 covers 15 residues. V dropped 3 bases and J dropped 1; count of bases not matched to a gene: 4. CDR1 is SGDLS, CDR2 YYNGEE, per germline. The CDR3 loop is CASSETGQGSYEQYF. The CDR3 DNA sequence: TGTGCCAGCAGCGAGACGGGACAGGGGTCCTACGAGCAGTACTTC.

This clonotype was seen at least ten times. This chain links TRBV10-3 with TRBJ1-1; D gene uncertain. The CDR3 length is 13 residues. Germline CDR1 reads ENHRY; CDR2 reads SYGVKD. Trimming removed 3 bases from V and 2 bases from J, with 7 bases in between. The CDR3 spells CAISDKVNTEAFF. As DNA, the CDR3 is TGTGCCATCAGTGACAAGGTAAACACTGAAGCTTTCTTT.

This clonotype was seen at least ten times. The V gene is TRBV10-2, the J gene TRBJ1-6, with 7 bases identical to TRBD1. The CDR3 length is 15 residues. CDR1 WSHSY and CDR2 SAAADI come from the germline V gene. V lost 3 bases and J lost 3; bases outside the gene matches: 2. CDR3 in DNA: TGCGCCAGCAGTGACGGACAGGTCTATAATTCACCCCTCCACTTT. It is translated as CASSDGQVYNSPLHF.

The rearrangement joins TRBV19 to TRBJ2-1; TRBD1 matches 8 bases. The CDR3 contains 14 residues. CDR1 and CDR2 (germline): LNHDA, SQIVND (reference sequence). V lost 6 bases to trimming and J lost 8 bases; unmatched junction nucleotides: 9. This CDR3 reads CASSLGQGADEQFF. The CDR3 nucleotides are TGTGCCAGTAGCCTGGGTCAGGGGGCTGATGAGCAGTTCTTC.

This clonotype occurred many times. The chain has TRBV30 and TRBJ2-5; TRBD1 aligns across 7 bases. The V gene end was trimmed by 3 bases and the J gene end by 3 bases; junction bases not matched to a gene: 7. The CDR3 runs to 14 residues. The germline V gene has CDR1 GTSNPN and CDR2 SVGIG (reference sequence). The CDR3 DNA follows: TGTGCCTGGAGCACAGGGGTTCCAGAAGAGACCCAGTACTTC. This translates into CAWSTGVPEETQYF.

This clonotype appeared many times. The chain employs TRBV20-1 and TRBJ1-6, with D perhaps matching TRBD1 (5 bases). Germline CDR1 DFQATT, CDR2 SNEGSKA (reference sequence). V was shortened by 2 bases and J by 7 bases, with 12 bases between the two germline ends. The CDR3 is made up of 14 amino acids. CDR3 bases: TGCAGTGCTAGAAGGCAGGGACTAAATTCACCCCTCCACTTT. Residues: CSARRQGLNSPLHF.

This clonotype was recorded many times. The chain carries TRBV5-1 and TRBJ2-7, with a weak D call TRBD1 (6 bases). Trimming shortened V by 4 bases and J by 4 bases, and 12 bases separated the two germline ends. In germline, CDR1 is SGHRS, CDR2 YFSETQ. The CDR3 covers 13 residues. The CDR3 loop reads CASSNGGGYEQYF. In DNA form, the CDR3 reads TGCGCCAGCAGCAATGGGGGCGGTTACGAGCAGTACTTC.

The chain links TRBV11-3 to TRBJ2-1, with D possibly TRBD2 on 6 matching bases. The CDR3 runs 14 residues. V was pared by 1 base and J by 5 bases, with 9 bases between. The germline V gene encodes CDR1 SGHNT and CDR2 YENEEA. The CDR3 spells CASSLGRGNNEQFF. As DNA, the CDR3 is TGTGCCAGCAGCTTAGGACGGGGGAACAATGAGCAGTTCTTC.

V and J are TRBV30 and TRBJ2-7; D is possibly TRBD1 (6 bases). V was cut by 4 bases and J by 0 bases, with 10 bases left in between. CDR1 is GTSNPN and CDR2 is SVGIG in the germline V gene (reference sequence). The CDR3 is 13 residues long. The CDR3 nucleotides read TGTGCCTGGACTCGGGACATCTCCTACGAGCAGTACTTC. It yields the protein CAWTRDISYEQYF.

The chain combines TRBV15 with TRBJ1-3; 7 bases agree with TRBD1. From germline, CDR1 is LNHNV and CDR2 YYDKDF (reference sequence). The CDR3 length is 13 residues. The junction had 2 bases not matched to a gene; V was cut back by 5 bases and J by 4 bases. The CDR3 region is CATSEGQGNTIYF. Here the CDR3 DNA reads TGTGCCACCAGCGAGGGACAGGGAAACACCATATATTTT.

The chain uses TRBV10-3 and TRBJ2-3; 9 nucleotides line up with TRBD1. CDR1 is ENHRY and CDR2 is SYGVKD in the germline V gene. The CDR3 contains 17 residues. The junction had 11 bases not matched to a gene; V was cut back by 3 bases and J by 4 bases. CDR3 region: CAISELRDRVYPDTQYF. The CDR3 DNA sequence: TGTGCCATCAGTGAACTCCGGGACAGGGTCTATCCAGATACGCAGTATTTT.

This clonotype was counted many times. The chain recombines TRBV10-3 with TRBJ2-7; TRBD1 agrees at 7 bases. The CDR3 extends over 15 amino acids. V trimming: 0 bases; J trimming: 3 bases; junction bases outside the gene matches: 5. CDR1 ENHRY and CDR2 SYGVKD come from the germline V gene. The CDR3 region has the DNA TGTGCCATCAGTGAGTCGGACAGGATTAACTACGAGCAGTACTTC. Translation: CAISESDRINYEQYF.

This clonotype has more than one count but fewer than ten. The chain joins TRBV7-9 to TRBJ2-1; D is ambiguous. CDR3 length: 13 amino acids. Germline V CDR1 and CDR2: SEHNR, FQNEAQ (reference sequence). V lost 6 bases and J 8 bases, leaving 14 bases between the germline ends. This CDR3 is CASSSFTMDEQFF. The CDR3 bases are TGTGCCAGCAGTTCGTTTACTATGGATGAGCAGTTCTTC. Full variable domain (missing parts from reference TRBV7-9 and TRBJ2-1): DTGVSQNPRHKITKRGQNVTFRCDPISEHNRLYWYRQTLGQGPEFLTYFQNEAQLEKSRLLSDRFSAERPKGSFSTLEIQRTEQGDSAMYLCASSSFTMDEQFFGPGTRLTVL.

In its sample, this clonotype was seen many times. As DNA, the CDR3 is TGTGCCAGCAGTTCGAGACAGGGGGCAGGCACTGAAGCTTTCTTT. It translates to CASSSRQGAGTEAFF. This chain uses TRBV12-3 or TRBV12-4 with TRBJ1-1, with TRBD1 matching 10 bases. V shed 4 bases and J 4 bases; nucleotides not matched to a gene: 6. The CDR3 has 15 amino acids.

This clonotype was recorded at least ten times. This rearrangement joins TRBV7-2 to TRBJ1-1; D not certain. Trimming pared 4 bases from V and 0 bases from J, leaving 12 bases between. The CDR3 has 15 amino acids. Germline V gene data show CDR1 as SGHTA and CDR2 as FQGNSA. The CDR3 protein is CASSYQTGMNTEAFF. The CDR3 DNA reads as TGTGCCAGCAGCTACCAGACGGGGATGAACACTGAAGCTTTCTTT.

This clonotype was seen repeatedly, ten times or more. CDR3 DNA: TGTGCCAGCAGCCCTACCATCGAGGACCCTGAAGCTTTCTTT. Encoded protein: CASSPTIEDPEAFF. The chain is built from TRBV3-1 and TRBJ1-1, with unresolved D. V was shortened by 4 bases and J by 6 bases, with 15 bases between the two germline ends. The V gene's germline CDR1 is LGHDT and CDR2 YNNKEL (reference sequence). The CDR3 spans 14 residues.

There are a few counts of this clonotype. The genes are TRBV20-1 and TRBJ2-1; either TRBD1 or TRBD2 may fit D (5 bases each). CDR1 is DFQATT, CDR2 SNEGSKA, per germline (reference sequence). V dropped 2 bases and J dropped 2 bases, with 7 bases sitting between them. The CDR3 is made up of 13 amino acids. In nucleotides, the CDR3 is TGCAGTGCTAGACGGGACGCCTACAATGAGCAGTTCTTC. Encoded protein: CSARRDAYNEQFF.

This clonotype was picked up a small number of times. The gene calls are TRBV29-1 and TRBJ2-7; D is tentatively TRBD1 or TRBD2 (5 bases each). This CDR3 region has 15 residues. The V end lost 4 bases, the J end lost 4 bases, and 20 bases lay between the germline ends. From germline, CDR1 is SQVTM and CDR2 ANQGSEA. CDR3 sequence reads: CSVVVFGGRVYEQYF. The CDR3, as DNA: TGCAGCGTTGTTGTATTTGGAGGCAGGGTTTACGAGCAGTACTTC.